This TCR beta chain stems from a study of cytomegalovirus exposure and HLA in healthy donors. Germline CDR1 is SGHAT and CDR2 is FQNNGV. This CDR3 region has 14 residues. With V trimmed by 5 bases and J by 4 bases, 7 bases remained unmatched. Study-level points and caveats: A later examination showed that TCR association rates differed by HLA locus, with DRB1 most and HLA-C fewest. In a later analysis, specific HLA alleles were associated with 15,000 to 20,000 TCR beta sequences at a 0.05 false discovery rate.

On this clone itself: Its target is not known.

Healthy bone marrow donors formed the donor group. Use of 60 Vbeta and 13 Jbeta primers characterized the PCR. Only in-frame clones appear in the TCRdb table, and some are missing; sequencing was by immunoSEQ multiplex PCR. In the table there are about 270,000 clones, around 66% of which are singletons. The sequencing sample was made of PBMCs. The receptor comes from a female donor in good health and CMV-seronegative. The V and J genes are TRBV11-2 and TRBJ2-7, with 8 bases aligning to TRBD1. CDR3 sequence reads: CASSSRDRFYEQYF. The CDR3, as DNA: TGTGCCAGCAGCAGCCGGGACAGGTTTTACGAGCAGTACTTC.